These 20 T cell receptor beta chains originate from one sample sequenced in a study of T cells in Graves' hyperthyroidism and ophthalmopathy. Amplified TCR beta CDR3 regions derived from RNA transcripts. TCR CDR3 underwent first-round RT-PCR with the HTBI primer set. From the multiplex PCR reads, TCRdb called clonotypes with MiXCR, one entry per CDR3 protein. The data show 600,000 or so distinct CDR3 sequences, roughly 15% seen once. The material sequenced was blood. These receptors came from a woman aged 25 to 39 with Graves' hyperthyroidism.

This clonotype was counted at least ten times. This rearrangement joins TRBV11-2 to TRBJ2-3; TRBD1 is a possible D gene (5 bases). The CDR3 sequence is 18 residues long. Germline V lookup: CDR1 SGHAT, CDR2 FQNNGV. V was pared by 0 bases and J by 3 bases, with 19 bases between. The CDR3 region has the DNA TGTGCCAGCAGCTTAGACGGGCTAACAGGCGCCCGAACAGATACGCAGTATTTT. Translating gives CASSLDGLTGARTDTQYF.

CDR3 coding DNA: TGTGCCAGCAGTAAGGAAACAGGGAGCTATGGCTACACCTTC. This codes for CASSKETGSYGYTF. The chain couples TRBV6-2 or TRBV6-3 to TRBJ1-2; maybe TRBD1 (6 bases). CDR3 length equals 14 residues. Germline-derived CDR1 and CDR2 are MNHEY and SVGEGT. Trimming removed 5 bases at V and 4 bases at J, with 14 bases between.

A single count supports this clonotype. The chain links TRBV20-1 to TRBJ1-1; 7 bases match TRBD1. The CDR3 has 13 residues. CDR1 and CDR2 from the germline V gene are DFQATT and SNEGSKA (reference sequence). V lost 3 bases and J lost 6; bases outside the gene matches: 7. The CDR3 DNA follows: TGCAGTGCTAGGCGACAGGGAATTTCTGAAGCTTTCTTT. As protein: CSARRQGISEAFF.

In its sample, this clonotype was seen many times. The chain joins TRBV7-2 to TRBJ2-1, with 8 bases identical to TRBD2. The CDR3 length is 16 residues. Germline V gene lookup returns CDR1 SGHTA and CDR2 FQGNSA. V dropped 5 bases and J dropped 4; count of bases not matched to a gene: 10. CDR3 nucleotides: TGTGCCAGCAGCCCGCGGGGGGCGCGCCAATACAATGAGCAGTTCTTC. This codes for CASSPRGARQYNEQFF. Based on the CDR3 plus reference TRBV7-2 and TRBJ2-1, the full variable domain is GAGVSQSPSNKVTEKGKDVELRCDPISGHTALYWYRQSLGQGLEFLIYFQGNSAPDKSGLPSDRFSAERTGGSVSTLTIQRTQQEDSAVYLCASSPRGARQYNEQFFGPGTRLTVL.

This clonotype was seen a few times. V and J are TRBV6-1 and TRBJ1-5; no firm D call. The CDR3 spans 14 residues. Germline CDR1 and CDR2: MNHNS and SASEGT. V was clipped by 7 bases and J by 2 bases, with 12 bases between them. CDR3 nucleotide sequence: TGTGCCAGCATCCTGGTCGAGGGCAATCAGCCCCAGCATTTT. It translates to CASILVEGNQPQHF.

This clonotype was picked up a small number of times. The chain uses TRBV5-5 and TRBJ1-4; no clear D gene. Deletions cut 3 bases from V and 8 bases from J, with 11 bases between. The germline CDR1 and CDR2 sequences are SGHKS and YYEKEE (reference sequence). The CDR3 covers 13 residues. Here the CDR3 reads CASSWGVGEKLFF. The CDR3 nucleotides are TGTGCCAGCAGCTGGGGAGTTGGAGAAAAACTGTTTTTT.

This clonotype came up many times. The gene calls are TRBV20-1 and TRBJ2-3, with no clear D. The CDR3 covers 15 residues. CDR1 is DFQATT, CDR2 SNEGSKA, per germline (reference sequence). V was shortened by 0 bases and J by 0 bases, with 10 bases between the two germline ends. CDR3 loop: CSAREVYGSTDTQYF. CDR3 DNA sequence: TGCAGTGCTAGAGAAGTGTACGGTAGCACAGATACGCAGTATTTT.

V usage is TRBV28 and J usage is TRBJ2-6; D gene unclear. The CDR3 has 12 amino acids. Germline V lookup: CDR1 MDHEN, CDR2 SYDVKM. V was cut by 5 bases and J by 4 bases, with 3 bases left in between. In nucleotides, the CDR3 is TGTGCCAGCAGTAGGGGGGCCAACGTCCTGACTTTC. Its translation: CASSRGANVLTF.

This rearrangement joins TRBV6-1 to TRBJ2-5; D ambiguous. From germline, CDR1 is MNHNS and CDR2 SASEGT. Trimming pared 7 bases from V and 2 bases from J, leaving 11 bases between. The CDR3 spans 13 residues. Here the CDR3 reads CASTPGSQETQYF. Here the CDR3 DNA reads TGTGCCAGCACCCCTGGGTCACAAGAGACCCAGTACTTC.

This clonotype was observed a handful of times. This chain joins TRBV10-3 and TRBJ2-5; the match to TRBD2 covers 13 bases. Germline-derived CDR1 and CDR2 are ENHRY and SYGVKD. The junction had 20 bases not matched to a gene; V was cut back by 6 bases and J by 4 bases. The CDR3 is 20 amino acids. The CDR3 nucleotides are TGTGCCATCAGCGACGGACTAGCGGGAGTAGGGATAGTGGAAGGAGAGACCCAGTACTTC. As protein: CAISDGLAGVGIVEGETQYF.

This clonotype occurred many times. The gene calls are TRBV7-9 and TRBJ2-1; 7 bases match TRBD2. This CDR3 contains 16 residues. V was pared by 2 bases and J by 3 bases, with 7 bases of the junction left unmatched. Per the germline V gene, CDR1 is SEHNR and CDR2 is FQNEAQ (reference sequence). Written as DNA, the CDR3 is TGTGCCAGCAGCTTAAGTGGCCAGCGGGGCTACAATGAGCAGTTCTTC. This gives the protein CASSLSGQRGYNEQFF.

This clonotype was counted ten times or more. The CDR3 here is CASSLLRERETQYF. For the CDR3, the DNA is TGTGCCAGCAGTTTGCTACGGGAGCGGGAGACCCAGTACTTC. The chain links TRBV12-3 or TRBV12-4 to TRBJ2-5; maybe TRBD2 (6 bases). V lost 3 bases and J 5 bases, leaving 13 bases between the germline ends. This CDR3 comprises 14 residues.

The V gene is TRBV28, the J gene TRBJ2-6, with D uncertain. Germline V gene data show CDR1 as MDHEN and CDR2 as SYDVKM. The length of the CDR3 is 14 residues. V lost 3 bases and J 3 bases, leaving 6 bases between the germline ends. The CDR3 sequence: CASSFGRGANVLTF. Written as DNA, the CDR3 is TGTGCCAGCAGTTTTGGACGTGGGGCCAACGTCCTGACTTTC.

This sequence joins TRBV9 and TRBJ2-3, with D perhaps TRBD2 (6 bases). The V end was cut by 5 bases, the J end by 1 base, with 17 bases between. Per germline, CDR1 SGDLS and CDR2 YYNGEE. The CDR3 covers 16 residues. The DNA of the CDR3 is TGTGCCAGCAGACCAACCGCGGGAAGAGGCACAGATACGCAGTATTTT. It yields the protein CASRPTAGRGTDTQYF.

The CDR3 loop is CASSPPPGAGEKLFF. The CDR3 DNA reads TGTGCCAGCAGCCCGCCCCCGGGGGCAGGAGAAAAACTGTTTTTT. The chain couples TRBV28 to TRBJ1-4; possibly TRBD1 for D (6 bases). V lost 6 bases and J 8 bases, leaving 19 bases between the germline ends. The CDR3 totals 15 residues. The germline V gene encodes CDR1 MDHEN and CDR2 SYDVKM.

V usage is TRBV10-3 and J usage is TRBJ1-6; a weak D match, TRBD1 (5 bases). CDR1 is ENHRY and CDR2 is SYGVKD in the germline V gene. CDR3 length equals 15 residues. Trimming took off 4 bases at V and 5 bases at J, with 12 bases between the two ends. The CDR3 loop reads CAISGGTGNNSPLHF. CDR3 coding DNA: TGTGCCATCAGTGGCGGGACGGGGAATAATTCACCCCTCCACTTT.

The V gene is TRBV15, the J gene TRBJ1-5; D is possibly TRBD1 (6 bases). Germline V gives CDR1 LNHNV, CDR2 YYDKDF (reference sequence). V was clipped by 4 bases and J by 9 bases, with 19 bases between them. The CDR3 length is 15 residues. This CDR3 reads CATSIDRNRGRPQHF. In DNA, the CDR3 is TGTGCCACCAGCATAGACAGGAATCGGGGTCGGCCCCAGCATTTT. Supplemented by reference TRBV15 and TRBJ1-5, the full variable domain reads DAMVIQNPRYQVTQFGKPVTLSCSQTLNHNVMYWYQQKSSQAPKLLFHYYDKDFNNEADTPDNFQSRRPNTSFCFLDIRSPGLGDTAMYLCATSIDRNRGRPQHFGDGTRLSIL.

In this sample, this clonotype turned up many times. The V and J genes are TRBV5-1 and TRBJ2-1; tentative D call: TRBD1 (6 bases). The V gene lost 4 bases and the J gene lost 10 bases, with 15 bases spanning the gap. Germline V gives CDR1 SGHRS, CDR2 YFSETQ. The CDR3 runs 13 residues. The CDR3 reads CASSHEGQWEQFF. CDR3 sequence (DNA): TGCGCCAGCAGCCACGAAGGACAGTGGGAGCAGTTCTTC.

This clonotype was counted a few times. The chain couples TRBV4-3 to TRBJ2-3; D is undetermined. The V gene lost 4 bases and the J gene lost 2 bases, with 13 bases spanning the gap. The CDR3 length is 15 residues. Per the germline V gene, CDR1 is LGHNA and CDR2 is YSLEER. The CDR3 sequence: CASSPVALSTDTQYF. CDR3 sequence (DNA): TGCGCCAGCAGCCCGGTAGCTCTCTCCACAGATACGCAGTATTTT.

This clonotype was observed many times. In DNA, the CDR3 is TGTGCCAGCAGTTCCCCTTCGGCTAGCGGGAATTCCTACGAGCAGTACTTC. Encoded protein: CASSSPSASGNSYEQYF. The J gene is TRBJ2-7, the V gene TRBV28; 9 bases line up with TRBD2. The CDR3 spans 17 residues. The V segment lost 4 bases and the J segment 1 base; nucleotides outside the gene matches: 11. Germline V gene sequence: CDR1 MDHEN, CDR2 SYDVKM.